Below, 7 T cell receptor beta chains from the same sample are listed, as sequenced in a study of blood T cell repertoires in COVID-19 (TCRdb year 2020). The protocol used for the library was the immunoSEQ multiplex PCR assay. Drawn from immuneACCESS, this table holds only the in-frame rearrangements with V and J called that TCRdb kept. Clones are partly lost; checked studies trace under half to an unresolved V gene and leave the rest unexplained. The sample table contains tens of thousands of clones; only one count was recorded for 80% to 90% of them. Under 6.5% of the sample rests with the top ten. Sequencing was performed on peripheral blood. The receptors come from a man aged 50 or older with active COVID-19.

The chain carries TRBV11-2 and TRBJ2-5; TRBD2 might be the D (6 bases). Looked up from germline, CDR1 is SGHAT and CDR2 is FQNNGV. The length of the CDR3 is 13 residues. V was clipped by 5 bases and J by 7 bases, with 14 bases between them. The CDR3 nucleotides read TGTGCCAGCAGCCCGGGGGTGGAGGGGACCCAGTACTTC. This sequence encodes CASSPGVEGTQYF.

The CDR3 DNA reads TGTGCCAGCAGCCCAGAAGGAGGGGGCACAGATACGCAGTATTTT. This gives the protein CASSPEGGGTDTQYF. The chain couples TRBV9 to TRBJ2-3; a possible D gene is TRBD2 (6 bases). V shed 4 bases and J shed 1 base, with 13 bases lying between them. This CDR3 contains 15 residues. The germline CDR1 and CDR2 sequences are SGDLS and YYNGEE.

The CDR3 region is CASSQRSTGDANYGYTF. CDR3 DNA sequence: TGCGCCAGCAGCCAAAGAAGTACAGGGGATGCGAACTATGGCTACACCTTC. The rearrangement links TRBV4-3 to TRBJ1-2; 7 bases are a match to TRBD1. J was trimmed by 2 bases and V by 2 bases; bases with no gene match: 11. Germline-derived CDR1 and CDR2 are LGHNA and YSLEER. This CDR3 has 17 amino acids.

The chain couples TRBV23-1 to TRBJ1-2; 9 positions agree with TRBD1. TRBV23-1 is assigned to the ORF class and has an uncertain function. The CDR3 spans 13 residues. The V segment lost 8 bases and the J segment 10 bases; nucleotides outside the gene matches: 11. As DNA, the CDR3 is TGCGCCAGCTGCCGGACAGGGGAGTTTGCCTACACCTTC. Translating it yields CASCRTGEFAYTF.

The chain combines TRBV5-4 with TRBJ2-5, with 7 positions matching TRBD2. CDR1 is SGHNT and CDR2 is YYREEE in the germline V gene (reference sequence). The J segment lost 3 bases and the V segment lost 5 bases, leaving 10 bases of the junction unmatched. The CDR3 spans 15 residues. In DNA form, the CDR3 reads TGTGCCAGCAGACCGGGGGGAGGCCGGGAAGAGACCCAGTACTTC. It specifies CASRPGGGREETQYF.

The V gene is TRBV7-9, the J gene TRBJ2-3; TRBD2 aligns across 12 bases. This CDR3 comprises 15 residues. From germline, CDR1 is SEHNR and CDR2 FQNEAQ (reference sequence). The V segment lost 5 bases and the J segment 4 bases; nucleotides outside the gene matches: 4. The CDR3 DNA follows: TGTGCCAGCAGCGAAGGGACTAGCGGGTCAGATACGCAGTATTTT. It yields the protein CASSEGTSGSDTQYF. Drawing the rest from reference TRBV7-9 and TRBJ2-3, the complete variable domain is DTGVSQNPRHKITKRGQNVTFRCDPISEHNRLYWYRQTLGQGPEFLTYFQNEAQLEKSRLLSDRFSAERPKGSFSTLEIQRTEQGDSAMYLCASSEGTSGSDTQYFGPGTRLTVL.

The chain has TRBV30 and TRBJ1-1; possible D gene TRBD1, 6 bases. CDR1 GTSNPN and CDR2 SVGIG come from the germline V gene (reference sequence). The CDR3 covers 14 residues. Trimming shortened V by 0 bases and J by 4 bases, and 12 bases separated the two germline ends. The CDR3 is CAWSVPGESTEAFF. For the CDR3, the DNA is TGTGCCTGGAGTGTACCAGGGGAAAGCACTGAAGCTTTCTTT.